A single sample gave rise to the 17 T cell receptor beta chains below, sequenced in a study of blood T cell repertoires in COVID-19. This table comes from immunoSEQ multiplex PCR, and its TCRdb copy is limited to in-frame clones, with some not included. The sample has about 110,000 clones, approximately 90% seen once; the top ten hold approximately 1.1%. Sample: peripheral blood. The source of these receptors is a human donor in a cohort sampled during active COVID-19.

V gene TRBV21-1 combines with J gene TRBJ1-2. TRBV21-1 is annotated as a pseudogene. The CDR3 is made up of 13 amino acids. CDR3 sequence (DNA): TGTGCCAGCAAGGGGGGGGCTAACTATGGCTACACCTTC. This encodes CASKGGANYGYTF.

This sequence joins TRBV27 and TRBJ2-5; 12 bases line up with TRBD2. The germline V gene has CDR1 MNHEY and CDR2 SMNVEV (reference sequence). V shed 5 bases and J 4 bases; nucleotides not matched to a gene: 5. This CDR3 contains 15 residues. This CDR3 reads CASSDGLAGLETQYF. Here the CDR3 DNA reads TGTGCCAGCAGTGACGGACTAGCGGGGTTAGAGACCCAGTACTTC.

This chain links TRBV27 with TRBJ2-1; 11 bases align to TRBD2. From germline, CDR1 is MNHEY and CDR2 SMNVEV (reference sequence). CDR3 size: 18 residues. After removal of 2 bases from V and 2 bases from J, the junction contained 8 bases not matched to a gene. Written as DNA, the CDR3 is TGTGCCAGCAGTTTAAGTAGCGGGAGGGCCCTCCCCTACAATGAGCAGTTCTTC. It translates to CASSLSSGRALPYNEQFF.

The chain carries TRBV6-5 and TRBJ1-1, with 9 bases fitting TRBD1. This CDR3 has 15 residues. The V gene's germline CDR1 is MNHEY and CDR2 SVGAGI. J was trimmed by 5 bases and V by 6 bases; bases with no gene match: 10. DNA for the CDR3: TGTGCCAGCAGATTCCGGACAGGGGAGAATACTGAAGCTTTCTTT. It specifies CASRFRTGENTEAFF.

This clone was picked up one time. The rearrangement links TRBV28 to TRBJ2-5; D might be TRBD1 (6 bases). Germline CDR1 and CDR2: MDHEN and SYDVKM. This CDR3 has 14 amino acids. The V and J ends lost 5 bases and 4 bases respectively, with 14 bases between them. The CDR3 coding sequence is TGTGCCAGCAGTCCTCAGGGGAATACAGAGACCCAGTACTTC. Translation: CASSPQGNTETQYF.

The DNA for the CDR3 is TGTGCCAGCAGCTTAGTCAGCGGACAGCTTGACACTGAAGCTTTCTTT. Protein product: CASSLVSGQLDTEAFF. V gene TRBV7-8 combines with J gene TRBJ1-1; TRBD1 is a possible D gene (6 bases). Germline V gene lookup returns CDR1 SGHVS and CDR2 FQNEAQ. Trimming removed 1 base at V and 3 bases at J, with 15 bases between. The CDR3 sequence is 16 residues long. Drawing the rest from reference TRBV7-8 and TRBJ1-1, the complete variable domain is GAGVSQSPRYKVAKRGQDVALRCDPISGHVSLFWYQQALGQGPEFLTYFQNEAQLDKSGLPSDRFFAERPEGSVSTLKIQRTQQEDSAVYLCASSLVSGQLDTEAFFGQGTRLTVV.

The rearrangement uses TRBV28 and TRBJ2-7, with 9 bases identical to TRBD1. Germline V gene lookup returns CDR1 MDHEN and CDR2 SYDVKM. The CDR3 length is 14 residues. V was clipped by 1 base and J by 5 bases; unmatched bases: 3. The CDR3 coding sequence is TGTGCCAGCAGTTTATTGGACAGGGGTCACGAGCAGTACTTC. Its protein is CASSLLDRGHEQYF.

The chain carries TRBV5-4 and TRBJ1-1; D perhaps matches TRBD1 (5 bases). V was shortened by 3 bases and J by 5 bases, with 14 bases between the two germline ends. The CDR3 length is 14 residues. The germline V gene has CDR1 SGHNT and CDR2 YYREEE (reference sequence). The DNA for the CDR3 is TGTGCCAGCAGCTGGGGTGTTGGGGGGACTGAAGCTTTCTTT. Translating it yields CASSWGVGGTEAFF.

The V gene is TRBV5-1, the J gene TRBJ1-2; D gene uncertain. This CDR3 region has 14 residues. Germline CDR1 is SGHRS and CDR2 is YFSETQ. Trimming stripped 0 bases from V and 7 bases from J, with 13 bases between. CDR3 sequence: CASSLESGTGGYTF. DNA of the CDR3: TGCGCCAGCAGCTTGGAATCGGGAACCGGTGGCTACACCTTC.

The V and J genes are TRBV5-6 and TRBJ2-5; 9 bases line up with TRBD2. CDR1 SGHDT and CDR2 YYEEEE come from the germline V gene. The CDR3 has 15 residues. V lost 1 base to trimming and J lost 5 bases; unmatched junction nucleotides: 6. CDR3 DNA sequence: TGTGCCAGCAGCTTGATTGTAGCGGGAGTGGAGACCCAGTACTTC. Translating it yields CASSLIVAGVETQYF.

This chain uses TRBV24-1 with TRBJ2-1, with 8 bases that match TRBD1. The V segment lost 3 bases and the J segment 7 bases; nucleotides outside the gene matches: 10. This CDR3 comprises 16 residues. Germline assignment: CDR1 KGHDR and CDR2 SFDVKD. The CDR3 sequence: CATSDHDRGAKNEQFF. CDR3 bases: TGTGCCACCAGTGATCATGACAGGGGCGCTAAAAATGAGCAGTTCTTC.

The V call is TRBV7-6, the J call TRBJ1-3; D is unclear. This CDR3 is built from 19 residues. V lost 0 bases to trimming and J lost 2 bases, with 20 bases between them. Germline loops: CDR1 SGHVS, CDR2 FNYEAQ. The CDR3 sequence: CASSLARVKGRATGNTIYF. The CDR3 DNA reads TGTGCCAGCAGCTTAGCTAGGGTGAAAGGGAGAGCCACTGGAAACACCATATATTTT.

This sequence joins TRBV6-1 and TRBJ1-2; the D is unclear. Germline V CDR1 and CDR2: MNHNS, SASEGT. This CDR3 region has 15 residues. The V end lost 2 bases, the J end lost 2 bases, and 12 bases lay between the germline ends. The CDR3 coding sequence is TGTGCCAGCAGTGAAATAATAACGGTAAACTATGGCTACACCTTC. This codes for CASSEIITVNYGYTF.

V gene TRBV6-5 combines with J gene TRBJ2-7; 7 bases agree with TRBD1. The length of the CDR3 is 13 residues. Trimming removed 6 bases from V and 2 bases from J; junction bases left unmatched: 4. Germline V gives CDR1 MNHEY, CDR2 SVGAGI. The CDR3 loop is CASSLGQTYEQYF. CDR3 bases: TGTGCCAGCAGCCTGGGACAGACCTACGAGCAGTACTTC.

CDR3 loop: CASSIQRQGSEAFF. The DNA of the CDR3 is TGTGCCAGCAGTATCCAGCGACAGGGTTCTGAAGCTTTCTTT. V gene TRBV2 combines with J gene TRBJ1-1, with 7 bases lining up with TRBD1. Unmatched junction bases numbered 9, after V lost 5 bases and J lost 6 bases. CDR1 and CDR2 from the germline V gene are SNHLY and FYNNEI. The CDR3 contains 14 residues.

Many counts were recorded for this clone. Other nucleotide sequences from this sample produce the same CDR3. This rearrangement joins TRBV4-3 to TRBJ2-6; D is uncertain. Per germline, CDR1 LGHNA and CDR2 YSLEER. CDR3 size: 15 residues. V lost 0 bases to trimming and J lost 0 bases, with 3 bases between them. The CDR3 nucleotides are TGCGCCAGCAGCCAAGACAACTCTGGGGCCAACGTCCTGACTTTC. Translation gives CASSQDNSGANVLTF.

The rearrangement uses TRBV5-1 and TRBJ2-6, with 11 positions matching TRBD2. The J segment lost 4 bases and the V segment lost 4 bases, leaving 7 bases of the junction unmatched. Germline CDR1 and CDR2: SGHRS and YFSETQ. The CDR3 loop spans 17 amino acids. In DNA, the CDR3 is TGCGCCAGCAGCAGGACTAGCGGGTCCGCCGGGGCCAACGTCCTGACTTTC. Translation: CASSRTSGSAGANVLTF. The whole variable domain, remainder taken from reference TRBV5-1 and TRBJ2-6, is KAGVTQTPRYLIKTRGQQVTLSCSPISGHRSVSWYQQTPGQGLQFLFEYFSETQRNKGNFPGRFSGRQFSNSRSEMNVSTLELGDSALYLCASSRTSGSAGANVLTFGAGSRLTVL.